Each of the 19 T cell receptor beta chains below was sequenced from the same sample in a study of blood T cell repertoires in COVID-19. The repertoire was sequenced with immunoSEQ multiplex PCR; TCRdb's copy has only in-frame clones and lacks some. This table holds nearly 400,000 clones, about nine tenths found once. The sequencing input was PBMCs or T cells enriched from blood (not recorded which). The origin of the receptors is a woman aged 25 to 39 who had recovered from COVID-19.

For this clone: The sample has other DNA sequences that encode this CDR3 too. The chain combines TRBV30 with TRBJ1-1; no definite D call. This CDR3 spans 11 amino acids. The germline V gene encodes CDR1 GTSNPN and CDR2 SVGIG (reference sequence). V gave up 2 bases and J gave up 1 base, with 2 bases separating them. In DNA form, the CDR3 reads TGTGCCTGGAGTCGGAACACTGAAGCTTTCTTT. It codes for CAWSRNTEAFF.

The V call is TRBV19, the J call TRBJ2-1; 8 nucleotides agree with TRBD1. In germline, CDR1 is LNHDA, CDR2 SQIVND (reference sequence). CDR3 length equals 17 residues. J gave up 3 bases and V 3 bases, and 10 bases lay outside the gene matches. DNA for the CDR3: TGTGCCAGTAGTATGAGCTCGTGGACAGGGTACTACAATGAGCAGTTCTTC. Translation gives CASSMSSWTGYYNEQFF. The whole variable domain, remainder taken from reference TRBV19 and TRBJ2-1, is DGGITQSPKYLFRKEGQNVTLSCEQNLNHDAMYWYRQDPGQGLRLIYYSQIVNDFQKGDIAEGYSVSREKKESFPLTVTSAQKNPTAFYLCASSMSSWTGYYNEQFFGPGTRLTVL.

The chain is built from TRBV2 and TRBJ1-1; tentative D call: TRBD1 (5 bases). The CDR3 totals 14 residues. Between the trimmed V and J ends, which lost 3 bases and 4 bases, there was a span of 12 bases. Germline V gene data show CDR1 as SNHLY and CDR2 as FYNNEI. The CDR3 nucleotides are TGTGCCAGCAGTGAGGAAGGGGTAAGCACTGAAGCTTTCTTT. Translating it yields CASSEEGVSTEAFF.

V usage is TRBV12-2 and J usage is TRBJ1-1. TRBV12-2 is flagged as a pseudogene. The CDR3 covers 15 residues. The CDR3 DNA reads TGTGCAAGTCGCTTCGACCGGTCCCGAGGTACTGAAGCTTTCTTT. This sequence encodes CASRFDRSRGTEAFF.

The J gene is TRBJ1-2, the V gene TRBV2; weak D call: TRBD1 (5 bases). Germline-derived CDR1 and CDR2 are SNHLY and FYNNEI. V was cut by 8 bases and J by 6 bases, with 10 bases left in between. The CDR3 contains 11 residues. In DNA form, the CDR3 reads TGTGCCAGCCAGGGATGGCATGGCTACACCTTC. It specifies CASQGWHGYTF.

This chain uses TRBV30 with TRBJ2-7; possible D gene TRBD2, 5 bases. Per germline, CDR1 GTSNPN and CDR2 SVGIG (reference sequence). The CDR3 has 12 amino acids. V gave up 0 bases and J gave up 6 bases, with 9 bases separating them. CDR3 sequence reads: CAWSVRGIEQYF. The CDR3 DNA sequence: TGTGCCTGGAGTGTACGGGGTATCGAGCAGTACTTC.

V gene TRBV5-4 combines with J gene TRBJ1-2; D is undetermined. CDR1 is SGHNT, CDR2 YYREEE, per germline (reference sequence). CDR3 length: 14 amino acids. V was pared by 0 bases and J by 5 bases, with 11 bases between. CDR3 residues: CASSLGGLQYGYTF. CDR3 nucleotides: TGTGCCAGCAGCTTGGGCGGGCTGCAATATGGCTACACCTTC.

This chain connects TRBV6-5 to TRBJ2-1; 9 positions match TRBD2. This CDR3 is 15 amino acids long. The V and J ends lost 4 bases and 3 bases, in that order; junction bases with no gene match: 4. Per the germline V gene, CDR1 is MNHEY and CDR2 is SVGAGI. CDR3 loop: CASSLSGGLYNEQFF. CDR3 DNA sequence: TGTGCCAGCAGTTTAAGCGGGGGGCTCTACAATGAGCAGTTCTTC.

The chain links TRBV7-2 to TRBJ1-4; no clear D gene. Germline CDR1 SGHTA, CDR2 FQGNSA. CDR3 length equals 12 residues. V lost 4 bases and J lost 8, with 8 bases in between. The CDR3 DNA follows: TGTGCCAGCAGCTCTAGCTTCGAAAAACTGTTTTTT. It codes for CASSSSFEKLFF.

The chain employs TRBV5-1 and TRBJ2-5, with 9 bases fitting TRBD2. V was clipped by 3 bases and J by 5 bases; unmatched bases: 8. The CDR3 loop spans 15 amino acids. Germline lookup yields CDR1 SGHRS and CDR2 YFSETQ. CDR3 protein: CASSSGLAGPETQYF. The CDR3 DNA reads TGCGCCAGCAGCTCGGGACTAGCCGGCCCGGAGACCCAGTACTTC.

This rearrangement joins TRBV30 to TRBJ1-2; D is ambiguous. CDR3 size: 12 residues. V lost 2 bases, J lost 7 bases, and 11 bases lay in between. The germline gives CDR1 GTSNPN, CDR2 SVGIG (reference sequence). CDR3 coding DNA: TGTGCCTGGAGTCCAGGTATGGGTGGCTACACCTTC. This sequence encodes CAWSPGMGGYTF.

The rearrangement uses TRBV6-5 and TRBJ2-3, with D possibly TRBD1 on 6 matching bases. CDR1 is MNHEY and CDR2 is SVGAGI in the germline V gene. The CDR3 loop spans 14 amino acids. The V and J ends lost 2 bases and 5 bases respectively, with 11 bases between them. As DNA, the CDR3 is TGTGCCAGCAGTTACGACAGGAAAGTAGATACGCAGTATTTT. Amino acids: CASSYDRKVDTQYF.

CDR3 protein: CASSLRQGGEQYF. The CDR3 DNA reads TGTGCCAGCAGCCTACGACAGGGAGGCGAGCAGTACTTC. The chain uses TRBV5-4 and TRBJ2-7, with TRBD1 as a possible D gene (7 bases). Germline values: CDR1 SGHNT, CDR2 YYREEE (reference sequence). The CDR3 is 13 amino acids. The V gene lost 4 bases and the J gene lost 6 bases, with 14 bases spanning the gap.

As for this clone: At the DNA level, this CDR3 is encoded by other sequences in the same sample as well. The chain recombines TRBV11-2 with TRBJ2-2, with 8 bases aligning to TRBD1. The CDR3 has 14 amino acids. Germline CDR1 SGHAT, CDR2 FQNNGV. V shed 3 bases, J shed 3 bases, and the junction held 0 bases outside the gene matches. The CDR3: CASSLTGDTGELFF. DNA of the CDR3: TGTGCCAGCAGCTTGACAGGGGACACCGGGGAGCTGTTTTTT. Based on the CDR3 plus reference TRBV11-2 and TRBJ2-2, the full variable domain is EAGVAQSPRYKIIEKRQSVAFWCNPISGHATLYWYQQILGQGPKLLIQFQNNGVVDDSQLPKDRFSAERLKGVDSTLKIQPAKLEDSAVYLCASSLTGDTGELFFGEGSRLTVL.

The chain employs TRBV5-1 and TRBJ1-2, with D hard to call. Trimming took 0 bases from V and 4 from J, leaving 16 bases between them. Per the germline V gene, CDR1 is SGHRS and CDR2 is YFSETQ. This CDR3 region has 16 residues. CDR3 DNA sequence: TGCGCCAGCAGCTTGGGGGGAAGCGCCGGGAGCTATGGCTACACCTTC. Translating it yields CASSLGGSAGSYGYTF.

This clone was recorded a few times. This chain uses TRBV7-2 with TRBJ2-1; maybe TRBD2 (6 bases). V was trimmed by 7 bases and J by 0 bases, leaving 13 bases between them. Germline V gives CDR1 SGHTA, CDR2 FQGNSA. CDR3 size: 15 residues. The CDR3 spells CASTFRGNSYNEQFF. In DNA, the CDR3 is TGTGCCAGCACCTTCCGGGGGAACTCCTACAATGAGCAGTTCTTC.

This sequence joins TRBV11-2 and TRBJ2-3; TRBD1 might be the D (6 bases). With 5 bases removed from V and 2 bases from J, the gap between germline ends came to 14 bases. The CDR3 length is 15 residues. The germline CDR1 and CDR2 sequences are SGHAT and FQNNGV. CDR3 in amino acids: CASSPGTLVTDTQYF. CDR3 DNA sequence: TGTGCCAGCAGCCCCGGGACACTAGTCACAGATACGCAGTATTTT.

This clone appeared once. This sequence joins TRBV9 and TRBJ1-3, with TRBD1 identical over 7 bases. V gave up 1 base and J gave up 6 bases; unmatched junction bases: 10. The CDR3 runs to 16 residues. CDR1 is SGDLS, CDR2 YYNGEE, per germline. The CDR3 DNA sequence: TGTGCCAGCAGCGTATCAGGGACAGCTCTGGAAAACACCATATATTTT. Translation: CASSVSGTALENTIYF.

This rearrangement joins TRBV9 to TRBJ1-1; D perhaps matches TRBD1 (5 bases). This CDR3 region has 16 residues. The V and J ends lost 0 bases and 11 bases respectively, with 23 bases between them. Germline values: CDR1 SGDLS, CDR2 YYNGEE. In DNA, the CDR3 is TGTGCCAGCAGCGTAGATCAGGGAGGGGTTCTTTCTTCCGCTTTCTTT. It encodes CASSVDQGGVLSSAFF.